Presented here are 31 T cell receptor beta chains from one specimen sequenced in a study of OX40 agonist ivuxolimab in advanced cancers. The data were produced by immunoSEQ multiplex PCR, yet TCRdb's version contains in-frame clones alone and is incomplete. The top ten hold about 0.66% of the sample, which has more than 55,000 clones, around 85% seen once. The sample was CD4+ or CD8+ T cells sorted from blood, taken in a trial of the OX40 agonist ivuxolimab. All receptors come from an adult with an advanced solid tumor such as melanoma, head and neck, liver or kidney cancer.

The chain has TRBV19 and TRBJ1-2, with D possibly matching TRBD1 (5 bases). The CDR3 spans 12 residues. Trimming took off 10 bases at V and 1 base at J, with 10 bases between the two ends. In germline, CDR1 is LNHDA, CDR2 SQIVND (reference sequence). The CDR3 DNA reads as TGTGCCACCCAGGGACTTAACTATGGCTACACCTTC. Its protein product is CATQGLNYGYTF.

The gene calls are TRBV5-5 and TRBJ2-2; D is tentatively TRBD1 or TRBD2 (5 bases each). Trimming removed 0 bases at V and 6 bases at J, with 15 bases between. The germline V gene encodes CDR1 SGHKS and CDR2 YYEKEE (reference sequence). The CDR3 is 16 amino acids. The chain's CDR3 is CASSLVGGPGAGELFF. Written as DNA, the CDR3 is TGTGCCAGCAGCTTGGTTGGGGGTCCAGGCGCCGGGGAGCTGTTTTTT. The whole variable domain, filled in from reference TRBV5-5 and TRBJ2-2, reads DAGVTQSPTHLIKTRGQQVTLRCSPISGHKSVSWYQQVLGQGPQFIFQYYEKEERGRGNFPDRFSARQFPNYSSELNVNALLLGDSALYLCASSLVGGPGAGELFFGEGSRLTVL.

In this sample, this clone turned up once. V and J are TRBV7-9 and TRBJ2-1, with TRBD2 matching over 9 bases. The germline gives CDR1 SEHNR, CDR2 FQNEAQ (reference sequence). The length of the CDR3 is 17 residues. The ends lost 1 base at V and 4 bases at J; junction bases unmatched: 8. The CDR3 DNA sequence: TGTGCCAGCAGCTTAGGAGGACTAGCGAGCTTATACAATGAGCAGTTCTTC. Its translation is CASSLGGLASLYNEQFF.

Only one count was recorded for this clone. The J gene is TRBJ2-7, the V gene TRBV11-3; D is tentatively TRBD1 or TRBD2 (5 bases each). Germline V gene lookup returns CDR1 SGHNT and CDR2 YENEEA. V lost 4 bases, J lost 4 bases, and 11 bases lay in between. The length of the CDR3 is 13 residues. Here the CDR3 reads CASSSRGGYEQYF. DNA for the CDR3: TGTGCCAGCAGCTCCCGTGGGGGTTACGAGCAGTACTTC.

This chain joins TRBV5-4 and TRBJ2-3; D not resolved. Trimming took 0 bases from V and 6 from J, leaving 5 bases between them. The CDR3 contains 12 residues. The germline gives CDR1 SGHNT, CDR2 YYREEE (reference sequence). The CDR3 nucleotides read TGTGCCAGCAGCTTGGTCGCGGATACGCAGTATTTT. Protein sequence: CASSLVADTQYF. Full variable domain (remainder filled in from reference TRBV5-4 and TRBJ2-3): ETGVTQSPTHLIKTRGQQVTLRCSSQSGHNTVSWYQQALGQGPQFIFQYYREEENGRGNFPPRFSGLQFPNYSSELNVNALELDDSALYLCASSLVADTQYFGPGTRLTVL.

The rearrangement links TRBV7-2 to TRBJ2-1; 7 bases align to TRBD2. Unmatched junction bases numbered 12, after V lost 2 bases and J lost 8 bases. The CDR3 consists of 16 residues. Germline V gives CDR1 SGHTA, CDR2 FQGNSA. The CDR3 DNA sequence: TGTGCCAGCAGCTTACGGCGCCTAGCGGTAGGGTATGAGCAGTTCTTC. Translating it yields CASSLRRLAVGYEQFF. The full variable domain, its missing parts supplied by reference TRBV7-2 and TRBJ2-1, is GAGVSQSPSNKVTEKGKDVELRCDPISGHTALYWYRQSLGQGLEFLIYFQGNSAPDKSGLPSDRFSAERTGGSVSTLTIQRTQQEDSAVYLCASSLRRLAVGYEQFFGPGTRLTVL.

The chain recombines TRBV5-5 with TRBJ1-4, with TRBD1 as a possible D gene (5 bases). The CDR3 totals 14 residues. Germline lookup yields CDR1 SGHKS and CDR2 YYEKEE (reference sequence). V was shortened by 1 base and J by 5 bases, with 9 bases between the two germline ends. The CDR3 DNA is TGTGCCAGCAGCTTGAGCAGGGTAAATGAAAAACTGTTTTTT. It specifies CASSLSRVNEKLFF.

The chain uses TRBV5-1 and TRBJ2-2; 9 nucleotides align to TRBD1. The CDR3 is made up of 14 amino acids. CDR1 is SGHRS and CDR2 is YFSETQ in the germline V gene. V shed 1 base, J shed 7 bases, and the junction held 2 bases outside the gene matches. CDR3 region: CASSLTGGNGELFF. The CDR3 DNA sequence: TGCGCCAGCAGCTTGACAGGGGGCAACGGGGAGCTGTTTTTT.

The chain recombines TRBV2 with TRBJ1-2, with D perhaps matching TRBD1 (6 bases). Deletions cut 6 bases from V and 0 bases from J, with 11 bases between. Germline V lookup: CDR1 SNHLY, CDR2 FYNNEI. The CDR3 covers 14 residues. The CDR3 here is CASRTGKANYGYTF. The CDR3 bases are TGTGCCAGCAGGACAGGAAAAGCTAACTATGGCTACACCTTC. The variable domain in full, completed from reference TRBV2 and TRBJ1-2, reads EPEVTQTPSHQVTQMGQEVILRCVPISNHLYFYWYRQILGQKVEFLVSFYNNEISEKSEIFDDQFSVERPDGSNFTLKIRSTKLEDSAMYFCASRTGKANYGYTFGSGTRLTVV.

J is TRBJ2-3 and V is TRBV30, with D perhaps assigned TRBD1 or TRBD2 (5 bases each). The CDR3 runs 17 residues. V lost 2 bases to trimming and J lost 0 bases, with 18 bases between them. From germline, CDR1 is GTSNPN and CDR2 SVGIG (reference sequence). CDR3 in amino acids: CAWSNGADALSTDTQYF. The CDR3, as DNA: TGTGCCTGGAGTAACGGGGCGGATGCCCTTAGCACAGATACGCAGTATTTT.

CDR3 region: CSVEETRTYGYTF. Here the CDR3 DNA reads TGCAGCGTTGAAGAAACAAGGACCTATGGCTACACCTTC. This chain links TRBV29-1 with TRBJ1-2, with D hard to call. The germline CDR1 and CDR2 sequences are SQVTM and ANQGSEA. The V end was cut by 0 bases, the J end by 4 bases, with 9 bases between. The CDR3 runs 13 residues.

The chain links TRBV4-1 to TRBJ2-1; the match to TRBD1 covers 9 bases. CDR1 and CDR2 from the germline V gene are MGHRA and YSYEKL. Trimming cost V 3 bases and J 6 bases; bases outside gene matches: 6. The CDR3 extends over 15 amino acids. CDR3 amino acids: CASSHGDRVRNEQFF. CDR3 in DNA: TGCGCCAGCAGCCATGGGGACAGGGTACGCAATGAGCAGTTCTTC.

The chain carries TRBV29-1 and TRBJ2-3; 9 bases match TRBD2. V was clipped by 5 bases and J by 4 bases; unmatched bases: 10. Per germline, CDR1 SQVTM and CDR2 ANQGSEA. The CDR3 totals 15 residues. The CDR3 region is CSVSSAGGRPDTQYF. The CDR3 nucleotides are TGCAGCGTTTCAAGCGCGGGAGGGAGACCAGATACGCAGTATTTT.

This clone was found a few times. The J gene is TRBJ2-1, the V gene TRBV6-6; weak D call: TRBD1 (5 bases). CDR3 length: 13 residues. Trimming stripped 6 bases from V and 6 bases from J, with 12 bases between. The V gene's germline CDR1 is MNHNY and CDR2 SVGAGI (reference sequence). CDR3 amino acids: CASRVAGPNEQFF. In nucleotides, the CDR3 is TGTGCCAGCAGGGTCGCAGGGCCCAATGAGCAGTTCTTC.

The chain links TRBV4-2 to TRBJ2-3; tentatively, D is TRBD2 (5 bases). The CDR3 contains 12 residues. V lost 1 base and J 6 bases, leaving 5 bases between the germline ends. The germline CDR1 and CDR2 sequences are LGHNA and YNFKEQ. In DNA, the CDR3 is TGTGCCAGCAGCCAAGGAGGGGATACGCAGTATTTT. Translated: CASSQGGDTQYF.

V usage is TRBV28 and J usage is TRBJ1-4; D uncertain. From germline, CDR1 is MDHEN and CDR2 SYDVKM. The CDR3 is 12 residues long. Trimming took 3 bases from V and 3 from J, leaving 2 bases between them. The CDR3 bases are TGTGCCAGCAGTTTCTCTAATGAAAAACTGTTTTTT. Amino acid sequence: CASSFSNEKLFF.

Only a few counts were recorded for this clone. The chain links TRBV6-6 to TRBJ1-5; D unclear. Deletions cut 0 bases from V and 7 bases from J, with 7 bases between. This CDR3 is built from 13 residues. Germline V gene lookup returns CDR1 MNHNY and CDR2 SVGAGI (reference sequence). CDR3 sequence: CASSYSNWQPQHF. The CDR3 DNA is TGTGCCAGCAGTTACTCGAACTGGCAGCCCCAGCATTTT.

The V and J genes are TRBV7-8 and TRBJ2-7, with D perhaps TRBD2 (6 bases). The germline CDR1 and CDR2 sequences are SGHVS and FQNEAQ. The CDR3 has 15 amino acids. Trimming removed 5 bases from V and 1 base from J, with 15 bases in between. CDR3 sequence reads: CASSAYRSGSYEQYF. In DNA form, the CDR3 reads TGTGCCAGCAGCGCCTACAGGAGCGGGTCCTACGAGCAGTACTTC.

The CDR3 DNA follows: TGTGCCAGCAGCCGCCCCGGGACTAGCTACGAGCAGTACTTC. Translating it yields CASSRPGTSYEQYF. The chain recombines TRBV7-9 with TRBJ2-7, with 8 bases that match TRBD2. The V gene end was trimmed by 5 bases and the J gene end by 3 bases; junction bases not matched to a gene: 6. The germline gives CDR1 SEHNR, CDR2 FQNEAQ (reference sequence). The CDR3 covers 14 residues.

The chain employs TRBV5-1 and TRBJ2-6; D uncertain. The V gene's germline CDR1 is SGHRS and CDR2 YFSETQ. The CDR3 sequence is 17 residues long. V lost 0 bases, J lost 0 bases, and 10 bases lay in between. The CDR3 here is CASSLANDISGANVLTF. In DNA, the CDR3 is TGCGCCAGCAGCTTGGCCAATGACATCTCTGGGGCCAACGTCCTGACTTTC.

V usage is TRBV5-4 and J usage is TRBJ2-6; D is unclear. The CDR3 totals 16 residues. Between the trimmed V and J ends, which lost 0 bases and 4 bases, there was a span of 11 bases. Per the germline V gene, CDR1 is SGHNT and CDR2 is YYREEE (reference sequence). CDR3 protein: CASSLVLSLGANVLTF. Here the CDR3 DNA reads TGTGCCAGCAGCTTGGTACTGTCCCTCGGGGCCAACGTCCTGACTTTC. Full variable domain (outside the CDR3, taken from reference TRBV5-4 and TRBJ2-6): ETGVTQSPTHLIKTRGQQVTLRCSSQSGHNTVSWYQQALGQGPQFIFQYYREEENGRGNFPPRFSGLQFPNYSSELNVNALELDDSALYLCASSLVLSLGANVLTFGAGSRLTVL.

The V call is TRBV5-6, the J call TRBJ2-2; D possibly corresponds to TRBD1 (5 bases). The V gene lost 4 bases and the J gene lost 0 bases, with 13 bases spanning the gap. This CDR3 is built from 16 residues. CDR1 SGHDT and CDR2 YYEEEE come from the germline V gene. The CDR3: CASSTTGAANTGELFF. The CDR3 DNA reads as TGTGCCAGCAGCACCACAGGCGCCGCGAACACCGGGGAGCTGTTTTTT.

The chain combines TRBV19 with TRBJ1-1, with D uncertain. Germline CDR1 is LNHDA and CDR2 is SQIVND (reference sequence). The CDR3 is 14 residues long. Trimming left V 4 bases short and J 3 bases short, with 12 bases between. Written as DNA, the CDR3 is TGTGCCAGTAGTACGGACCTCGGAGACACTGAAGCTTTCTTT. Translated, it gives CASSTDLGDTEAFF.

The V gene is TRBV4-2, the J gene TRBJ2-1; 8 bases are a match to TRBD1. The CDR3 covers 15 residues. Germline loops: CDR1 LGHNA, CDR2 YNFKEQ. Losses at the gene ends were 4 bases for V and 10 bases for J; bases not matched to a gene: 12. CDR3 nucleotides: TGTGCCAGCAGCCGAGAAGTCGCAGGGGGCGGCGAGCAGTTCTTC. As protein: CASSREVAGGGEQFF.

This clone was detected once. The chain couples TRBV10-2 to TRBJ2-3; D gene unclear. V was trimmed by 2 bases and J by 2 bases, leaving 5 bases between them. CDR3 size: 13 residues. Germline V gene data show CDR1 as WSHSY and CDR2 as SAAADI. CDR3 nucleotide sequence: TGCGCCAGCAGTGAGGTGCCCACAGATACGCAGTATTTT. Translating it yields CASSEVPTDTQYF.

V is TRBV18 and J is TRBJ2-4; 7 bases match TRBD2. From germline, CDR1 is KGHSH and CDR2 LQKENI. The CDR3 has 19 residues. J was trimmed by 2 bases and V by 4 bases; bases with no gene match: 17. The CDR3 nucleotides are TGTGCCAGCTCACGGACTAGTCCCCACGGGCGGGAGTCCAAAAACATTCAGTACTTC. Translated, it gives CASSRTSPHGRESKNIQYF.

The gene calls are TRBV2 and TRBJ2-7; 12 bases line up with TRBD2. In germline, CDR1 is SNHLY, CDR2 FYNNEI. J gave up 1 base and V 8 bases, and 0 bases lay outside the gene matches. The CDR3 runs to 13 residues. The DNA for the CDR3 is TGTGCCAGCGGACTAGCGGGGTCCTACGAGCAGTACTTC. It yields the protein CASGLAGSYEQYF.

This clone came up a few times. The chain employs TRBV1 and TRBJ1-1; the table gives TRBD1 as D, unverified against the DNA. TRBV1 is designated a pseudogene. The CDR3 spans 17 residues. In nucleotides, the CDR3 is TGCACCAGCAGCCAAGAACAGGGATGGGCCAGAAACACTGAAGCTTTCTTT. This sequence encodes CTSSQEQGWARNTEAFF.

The chain's CDR3 is CASSILNANTGELFF. The CDR3 bases are TGTGCCAGTAGTATATTGAACGCGAACACCGGGGAGCTGTTTTTT. The chain recombines TRBV19 with TRBJ2-2; D remains ambiguous. Germline lookup yields CDR1 LNHDA and CDR2 SQIVND (reference sequence). The CDR3 contains 15 residues. V was shortened by 2 bases and J by 0 bases, with 7 bases between the two germline ends.

CDR3 sequence: CASSLTVQGRNEQYF. DNA for the CDR3: TGCGCCAGCAGCCTAACGGTACAGGGGAGGAACGAGCAGTACTTC. J is TRBJ2-7 and V is TRBV5-1; tentative D call: TRBD1 (7 bases). The CDR3 loop spans 15 amino acids. Per germline, CDR1 SGHRS and CDR2 YFSETQ. V was shortened by 4 bases and J by 5 bases, with 19 bases between the two germline ends.

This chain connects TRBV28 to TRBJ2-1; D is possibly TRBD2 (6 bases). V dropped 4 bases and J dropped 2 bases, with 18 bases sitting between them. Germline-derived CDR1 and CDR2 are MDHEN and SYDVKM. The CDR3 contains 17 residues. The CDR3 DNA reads TGTGCCAGCAGTTCCCGGGGCGGGGCGGAGGCCTACAATGAGCAGTTCTTC. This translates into CASSSRGGAEAYNEQFF.